The rows below give T cell receptor beta chains drawn from one sample of a study of radiation and T cells in renal cell carcinoma. Repertoires were generated with immunoSEQ multiplex PCR, while TCRdb's copy carries only in-frame clones and drops some. The sample includes some 100,000 clones, 82% of them seen just once. The sequenced sample was blood, obtained from a patient whose treatment included radiotherapy and nephrectomy. These receptors were taken from a man between 60 and 75 years old with renal cell carcinoma. Both conserved end residues are part of each CDR3. A D gene is named only where the DNA matches it firmly. Clone size is not always given. Where it is, it says once, few, many or a class for expanded clones.

TRBV11-3,-,TRBJ2-1,-,CASSLGNEQFF,TGTGCCAGCAGCTTAGGGAATGAGCAGTTCTTC
TRBV7-2,-,TRBJ2-1,-,CASSLGQGAFGNEQFF,TGTGCCAGCAGCTTAGGGCAAGGCGCCTTCGGGAATGAGCAGTTCTTC
TRBV28,-,TRBJ2-5,TRBD1,CASSFDLSGTGRETQYF,TGTGCCAGCAGTTTCGATTTGTCTGGGACAGGGCGAGAGACCCAGTACTTC
TRBV19,-,TRBJ1-2,TRBD1,CASSIEGQFLHSGYTF,TGTGCCAGTAGTATAGAGGGACAGTTCCTGCACTCTGGCTACACCTTC
TRBV19,-,TRBJ1-3,-,CASSLPYSSGADGNTIYF,TGTGCCAGTAGTCTCCCATATAGCTCGGGGGCGGATGGAAACACCATATATTTT
TRBV5-1,-,TRBJ2-1,-,CASSGSGLNEQFF,TGCGCCAGCAGCGGTAGCGGATTAAATGAGCAGTTCTTC
TRBV29-1,-,TRBJ2-2,TRBD1,CSVVRGTGATGELFF,TGCAGCGTTGTCCGCGGGACAGGGGCCACCGGGGAGCTGTTTTTT
TRBV2,-,TRBJ2-1,TRBD2,CAGLRAGGPTYYNEQFF,TGTGCCGGGCTGAGGGCGGGAGGGCCAACCTACTACAATGAGCAGTTCTTC
TRBV7-2,-,TRBJ2-1,TRBD2,CASSLVGPGGPSSNEQFF,TGTGCCAGCAGCTTAGTAGGGCCGGGAGGGCCCTCTAGCAATGAGCAGTTCTTC
TRBV6-1,-,TRBJ1-5,-,CASSDQPGNQPQHF,TGTGCCAGCAGTGACCAGCCCGGCAATCAGCCCCAGCATTTT
TRBV29-1,-,TRBJ2-3,-,CSVEDSSGGLTDTQYF,TGCAGCGTTGAAGATTCGTCGGGTGGGTTAACAGATACGCAGTATTTT
TRBV10-1,-,TRBJ2-1,TRBD2,CANRAGTSGFF,TGCGCCAACCGGGCCGGGACTAGCGGATTCTTC
TRBV28,-,TRBJ1-2,TRBD1,CASSSQGARKGYTF,TGTGCCAGCAGTTCGCAGGGGGCGAGGAAAGGCTACACCTTC
TRBV6-5,few,TRBJ1-3,-,CASSYKNTIYF,TGTGCCAGCAGTTACAAAAACACCATATATTTT
TRBV19,-,TRBJ1-2,-,CASSTPGLYYGYTF,TGTGCCAGTAGTACCCCGGGGCTCTACTATGGCTACACCTTC
TRBV19,-,TRBJ2-6,-,CASSSPGTRTGANVLTF,TGTGCCAGTAGCTCGCCTGGGACAAGAACTGGGGCCAACGTCCTGACTTTC
TRBV6-5,once,TRBJ2-5,-,CASSYSRSGIQETQYF,TGTGCCAGCAGTTACTCTCGGTCAGGGATTCAAGAGACCCAGTACTTC
TRBV2,-,TRBJ2-2,TRBD2,CASSVSGTNTGELFF,TGTGCCAGCAGCGTTAGCGGGACGAACACCGGGGAGCTGTTTTTT
TRBV7-8,-,TRBJ1-1,TRBD1,CASSEGTGALNTEAFF,TGTGCCAGCAGCGAAGGGACAGGGGCTTTGAACACTGAAGCTTTCTTT
TRBV5-1,-,TRBJ2-3,-,CASSLGGSTDTQYF,TGCGCCAGCAGCTTGGGGGGTAGCACAGATACGCAGTATTTT
TRBV25-1,-,TRBJ1-3,-,CASSDRFTSGNTIYF,TGTGCCAGCAGCGACCGCTTCACTTCTGGAAACACCATATATTTT
TRBV18,-,TRBJ1-2,-,CASSPSGDANYGYTF,TGTGCCAGCTCACCGAGTGGGGATGCTAACTATGGCTACACCTTC
TRBV18,few,TRBJ2-7,-,CASSPDLGWANPSNEQYF,TGTGCCAGCTCACCAGATCTAGGGTGGGCCAATCCGAGTAACGAGCAGTACTTC
TRBV4-2,few,TRBJ1-5,-,CASSQEPSNQPQHF,TGTGCCAGCAGCCAAGAGCCCAGCAATCAGCCCCAGCATTTT
TRBV6-1,-,TRBJ2-1,-,CASSELGPGYNEQFF,TGTGCCAGCAGTGAATTGGGCCCTGGATACAATGAGCAGTTCTTC
TRBV6-6,-,TRBJ2-2,-,CASSSRPRQRGELFF,TGTGCCAGCAGTTCCCGCCCCAGGCAACGCGGGGAGCTGTTTTTT
TRBV6-1,-,TRBJ2-5,-,CASSGTAQETQYF,TGTGCCAGCAGTGGGACAGCACAAGAGACCCAGTACTTC
TRBV29-1,-,TRBJ2-3,-,CSVESHTQYF,TGCAGCGTTGAATCACATACGCAGTATTTT
TRBV5-1,-,TRBJ1-5,TRBD1,CASSLEGQGNQPQHF,TGCGCCAGCAGCTTGGAGGGACAGGGCAATCAGCCCCAGCATTTT
TRBV28,-,TRBJ2-1,-,CASSFPSSEPSSYNEQFF,TGTGCCAGCAGTTTCCCTTCAAGCGAACCAAGCTCCTACAATGAGCAGTTCTTC
TRBV9,few,TRBJ2-5,-,CASSQGLSGETQYF,TGTGCCAGCAGCCAAGGACTAAGCGGGGAGACCCAGTACTTC
TRBV27,-,TRBJ2-1,-,CASSLSTGTSSYNEQFF,TGTGCCAGCAGTTTATCGACGGGCACGAGCTCCTACAATGAGCAGTTCTTC
TRBV7-2,once,TRBJ1-4,-,CASSLAPNNEKLFF,TGTGCCAGCAGCTTAGCCCCGAATAATGAAAAACTGTTTTTT
TRBV7-8,once,TRBJ2-7,TRBD2,CASSLAVRLAGSYEQYF,TGTGCCAGCAGCTTAGCCGTTCGACTAGCGGGAAGCTACGAGCAGTACTTC
TRBV5-1,-,TRBJ2-7,-,CASRIDPIGEQYF,TGCGCCAGCAGGATAGACCCGATTGGCGAGCAGTACTTC
TRBV6-5,-,TRBJ2-1,-,CASSYSGFRNEQFF,TGTGCCAGCAGTTATTCCGGGTTCCGCAATGAGCAGTTCTTC
TRBV11-3,once,TRBJ2-1,TRBD2,CASSLLSGSDEQFF,TGTGCCAGCAGCCTCCTGAGCGGGAGTGATGAGCAGTTCTTC
TRBV5-1,once,TRBJ1-4,-,CASSLTATNEKLFF,TGCGCCAGCAGCTTGACAGCAACTAATGAAAAACTGTTTTTT
TRBV19,-,TRBJ2-7,-,CASSSAPTYEQYF,TGTGCCAGTAGTAGTGCGCCCACCTACGAGCAGTACTTC
TRBV18,-,TRBJ1-4,-,CASSQQGGEKLFF,TGTGCCAGCTCACAACAGGGAGGTGAAAAACTGTTTTTT